This entry lists 24 T cell receptor beta chains sequenced from one sample in a study of graft-versus-host responses after intestinal transplantation. TCRdb keeps only in-frame clones here, not all; method: immunoSEQ multiplex PCR. Found here are tens of thousands of clones, approximately 93% of them singletons; the top ten hold approximately 0.5%. Sample: PBMCs, taken 156 days after intestinal transplant. Source of these receptors: a human patient who received an intestinal transplant, so some T cells may come from the graft donor.

The table lists this clone with a count of one. The chain is built from TRBV7-2 and TRBJ1-1; a weak D match, TRBD1 (5 bases). Trimming stripped 5 bases from V and 0 bases from J, with 16 bases between. The germline V gene has CDR1 SGHTA and CDR2 FQGNSA. The CDR3 consists of 16 residues. Here the CDR3 reads CASSPSKTVMNTEAFF. CDR3 coding DNA: TGTGCCAGCAGCCCCTCTAAGACAGTCATGAACACTGAAGCTTTCTTT.

This clone was counted a few times. V is TRBV10-3 and J is TRBJ1-5; the D gene is possibly TRBD1 (6 bases). Deletions cut 6 bases from V and 4 bases from J, with 10 bases between. Germline CDR1 and CDR2: ENHRY and SYGVKD. The CDR3 is made up of 13 amino acids. The CDR3 spells CAIRDRVNQPQHF. The DNA of the CDR3 is TGTGCCATCAGGGACAGAGTGAATCAGCCCCAGCATTTT.

The rearrangement links TRBV19 to TRBJ1-5; no reliable D call. This CDR3 is built from 12 residues. CDR1 is LNHDA and CDR2 is SQIVND in the germline V gene (reference sequence). V lost 3 bases to trimming and J lost 10 bases, with 10 bases between them. The DNA for the CDR3 is TGTGCCAGTAGTATGCCCCCTCGCCCCCAGCATTTT. Encoded protein: CASSMPPRPQHF.

The rearrangement links TRBV5-5 to TRBJ1-5; D might be TRBD1 (5 bases). The ends were cut back, 0 bases at V and 9 bases at J, with 16 bases in the middle. Germline CDR1 and CDR2: SGHKS and YYEKEE (reference sequence). CDR3 length equals 15 residues. CDR3 bases: TGTGCCAGCAGCTTGGGCGGGACCGACTTAGGGCCCCAGCATTTT. Translated, it gives CASSLGGTDLGPQHF. The variable domain in full, completed from reference TRBV5-5 and TRBJ1-5, reads DAGVTQSPTHLIKTRGQQVTLRCSPISGHKSVSWYQQVLGQGPQFIFQYYEKEERGRGNFPDRFSARQFPNYSSELNVNALLLGDSALYLCASSLGGTDLGPQHFGDGTRLSIL.

The rearrangement uses TRBV10-3 and TRBJ1-6; perhaps TRBD1 as D (5 bases). The CDR3 length is 15 residues. CDR1 and CDR2 from the germline V gene are ENHRY and SYGVKD. Between the trimmed V and J ends, which lost 3 bases and 10 bases, there was a span of 16 bases. CDR3 nucleotide sequence: TGTGCCATCAGTGAATTTTCGGGGCGCGAATCACCCCTCCACTTT. Translating gives CAISEFSGRESPLHF.

This chain connects TRBV14 to TRBJ2-7, with TRBD1 matching over 7 bases. CDR1 and CDR2 from the germline V gene are SGHDN and FVKESK. Unmatched junction bases numbered 0, after V lost 4 bases and J lost 6 bases. This CDR3 is built from 11 residues. CDR3 loop: CASSPGGEQYF. CDR3 coding DNA: TGTGCCAGCAGCCCAGGGGGCGAGCAGTACTTC.

In this sample, this clone turned up once. The chain has TRBV4-3 and TRBJ1-2; D uncertain. The CDR3 is 16 residues long. The V and J ends lost 0 bases and 6 bases respectively, with 17 bases between them. CDR1 is LGHNA and CDR2 is YSLEER in the germline V gene. The CDR3 here is CASSQDRLSGLDGYTF. The CDR3 DNA is TGCGCCAGCAGCCAAGATCGGCTTTCGGGGTTGGATGGCTACACCTTC.

The chain has TRBV27 and TRBJ1-1; 8 nucleotides align to TRBD1. J was trimmed by 0 bases and V by 5 bases; bases with no gene match: 8. The CDR3 has 16 residues. In germline, CDR1 is MNHEY, CDR2 SMNVEV (reference sequence). CDR3 bases: TGTGCCAGCAGTCAAGGACAGGGATTCATGAACACTGAAGCTTTCTTT. Residues: CASSQGQGFMNTEAFF.

V and J are TRBV11-2 and TRBJ2-5; D could derive from TRBD1 or TRBD2 (6 bases each). The germline V gene has CDR1 SGHAT and CDR2 FQNNGV. The CDR3 spans 15 residues. The V end lost 0 bases, the J end lost 4 bases, and 12 bases lay between the germline ends. CDR3 protein: CASSLDPGAGETQYF. The CDR3 DNA is TGTGCCAGCAGCTTAGACCCGGGGGCCGGAGAGACCCAGTACTTC.

V and J are TRBV11-2 and TRBJ2-3; D uncertain. CDR3 length: 12 amino acids. The germline V gene has CDR1 SGHAT and CDR2 FQNNGV. Trimming cost V 1 base and J 1 base, with 0 bases left between them. CDR3 protein: CASSLGTDTQYF. CDR3 nucleotide sequence: TGTGCCAGCAGCTTAGGCACAGATACGCAGTATTTT.

The chain combines TRBV5-1 with TRBJ2-5, with D possibly being TRBD2 (6 bases). Trimming cost V 5 bases and J 3 bases, with 14 bases left between them. Germline V gene data show CDR1 as SGHRS and CDR2 as YFSETQ. The CDR3 has 14 residues. CDR3 in amino acids: CASRKTPGEETQYF. The CDR3 coding sequence is TGCGCCAGCAGAAAAACGCCGGGAGAAGAGACCCAGTACTTC.

The chain combines TRBV27 with TRBJ1-2; D unclear. Per the germline V gene, CDR1 is MNHEY and CDR2 is SMNVEV (reference sequence). Deletions cut 2 bases from V and 4 bases from J, with 8 bases between. This CDR3 has 13 residues. CDR3 in DNA: TGTGCCAGCAGTTTAGGAGTCGGCTATGGCTACACCTTC. Amino acid sequence: CASSLGVGYGYTF.

The chain employs TRBV9 and TRBJ1-1, with D unresolved. In germline, CDR1 is SGDLS, CDR2 YYNGEE. V was trimmed by 3 bases and J by 0 bases, leaving 6 bases between them. The CDR3 contains 13 residues. In nucleotides, the CDR3 is TGTGCCAGCAGCGCCCCATTGAACACTGAAGCTTTCTTT. This gives the protein CASSAPLNTEAFF.

This clone was seen only once. The sample has other DNA sequences that encode this CDR3 too. V and J are TRBV18 and TRBJ1-3; D call uncertain. V lost 1 base, J lost 4 bases, and 5 bases lay in between. This CDR3 has 13 residues. The germline V gene has CDR1 KGHSH and CDR2 LQKENI. DNA of the CDR3: TGTGCCAGCTCACCACAGTCCGGAAACACCATATATTTT. This gives the protein CASSPQSGNTIYF.

This chain joins TRBV18 and TRBJ2-7, with 8 bases identical to TRBD2. Trimming cost V 2 bases and J 5 bases; bases outside gene matches: 11. The CDR3 is made up of 16 amino acids. The germline gives CDR1 KGHSH, CDR2 LQKENI. CDR3 residues: CASSPALAAGGNEQYF. CDR3 nucleotides: TGTGCCAGCTCACCAGCACTAGCGGCCGGGGGAAACGAGCAGTACTTC.

The rearrangement uses TRBV7-2 and TRBJ2-5; unclear D gene. The V end was cut by 5 bases, the J end by 4 bases, with 17 bases between. CDR3 length: 15 residues. Germline V lookup: CDR1 SGHTA, CDR2 FQGNSA. CDR3: CASSPTRVPSETQYF. The CDR3 nucleotides are TGTGCCAGCAGCCCCACCCGGGTCCCCTCAGAGACCCAGTACTTC.

The V call is TRBV7-7, the J call TRBJ1-6; D is uncertain. This CDR3 contains 16 residues. Germline V lookup: CDR1 SSHAT, CDR2 FNYEAQ (reference sequence). The V and J ends lost 3 bases and 8 bases respectively, with 17 bases between them. CDR3 region: CASSFVPAGHDSPLHF. CDR3 DNA sequence: TGTGCCAGCAGCTTTGTCCCGGCAGGTCACGATTCACCCCTCCACTTT.

The chain joins TRBV11-1 to TRBJ2-1; D unresolved. Germline V lookup: CDR1 SGHAT, CDR2 FQDESV (reference sequence). The CDR3 sequence is 12 residues long. Trimming stripped 1 base from V and 9 bases from J, with 7 bases between. The CDR3 DNA reads as TGTGCCAGCAGCTTAGTAGTGGGTGAGCAGTTCTTC. This codes for CASSLVVGEQFF.

The rearrangement joins TRBV2 to TRBJ2-7; 8 bases agree with TRBD2. This CDR3 is built from 17 residues. Germline V lookup: CDR1 SNHLY, CDR2 FYNNEI. Trimming removed 3 bases from V and 1 base from J; junction bases left unmatched: 11. Here the CDR3 DNA reads TGTGCCAGCAGTGAGGGAGTCGGACTAGCTCCATCCTACGAGCAGTACTTC. This translates into CASSEGVGLAPSYEQYF. Variable domain in full (rest from reference TRBV2 and TRBJ2-7): EPEVTQTPSHQVTQMGQEVILRCVPISNHLYFYWYRQILGQKVEFLVSFYNNEISEKSEIFDDQFSVERPDGSNFTLKIRSTKLEDSAMYFCASSEGVGLAPSYEQYFGPGTRLTVT.

The CDR3 loop is CASSVGGGGFPKETQYF. In DNA, the CDR3 is TGTGCCAGCAGCGTAGGCGGGGGCGGTTTTCCCAAAGAGACCCAGTACTTC. The chain combines TRBV9 with TRBJ2-5, with D perhaps TRBD2 (7 bases). CDR3 length: 17 residues. Trimming removed 0 bases at V and 3 bases at J, with 18 bases between. CDR1 and CDR2 from the germline V gene are SGDLS and YYNGEE.

The CDR3 DNA sequence: TGCGCCAGCAGTCCTAGCCCATCAATCACATTAGCTTTCTTT. Amino acid sequence: CASSPSPSITLAFF. The V gene is TRBV4-1, the J gene TRBJ1-1, with D hard to call. Germline CDR1 reads MGHRA; CDR2 reads YSYEKL. V shed 6 bases and J shed 10 bases, with 21 bases lying between them. The CDR3 loop spans 14 amino acids.

The chain carries TRBV6-1 and TRBJ2-5, with a weak D call TRBD2 (6 bases). The V gene lost 1 base and the J gene lost 2 bases, with 14 bases spanning the gap. The germline gives CDR1 MNHNS, CDR2 SASEGT. The CDR3 extends over 16 amino acids. The CDR3 sequence is CASSEGPGVGQETQYF. The CDR3 coding sequence is TGTGCCAGCAGTGAAGGTCCGGGGGTAGGGCAAGAGACCCAGTACTTC.

The V and J genes are TRBV27 and TRBJ2-7; 7 bases agree with TRBD1. After removal of 4 bases from V and 0 bases from J, the junction contained 6 bases not matched to a gene. Germline CDR1 MNHEY, CDR2 SMNVEV (reference sequence). This CDR3 comprises 15 residues. CDR3 nucleotide sequence: TGTGCCAGCAGTTCCCGGGCAGGGGGCTCCTACGAGCAGTACTTC. It translates to CASSSRAGGSYEQYF.

The chain links TRBV18 to TRBJ1-5; D is ambiguous. CDR1 and CDR2 (germline): KGHSH, LQKENI. The CDR3 length is 14 residues. V was trimmed by 4 bases and J by 0 bases, leaving 7 bases between them. CDR3 residues: CASSLEHSNQPQHF. The DNA of the CDR3 is TGTGCCAGCTCACTTGAACATAGCAATCAGCCCCAGCATTTT.